This TCR beta chain comes out of a study of cytomegalovirus exposure and HLA in healthy donors. Study-level findings and limits: In a later analysis, V- and J-gene trimming of beta chains associated with a DCLRE1C missense variant, replicated independently. In the analysis, some V segments, TRBV6-2 and TRBV6-3 included, were excluded as indistinguishable.

About this clone: The antigen remains unidentified.

Looked up from germline, CDR1 is MNHNY and CDR2 is SVGAGI (reference sequence). This CDR3 is built from 14 residues. The V and J ends lost 6 bases and 4 bases, in that order; junction bases with no gene match: 6. Primers for the PCR totalled 60 Vbeta and 13 Jbeta. As processed by the authors: Counted up in a later analysis, unique TCR beta chains came to 60 million to 95 million, with some 9.9 million shared. TCRdb's table, derived via immunoSEQ multiplex PCR, lists solely in-frame clones and lacks some. The V and J calls and clone size come from that table; D and trimming were worked out from the DNA. Counted here are around 150,000 clones, around 80% occurring once; the ten biggest clones make up roughly 7.8%.

The rearrangement links TRBV6-6 to TRBJ2-1; TRBD2 matches 7 bases. Input material: PBMCs. This TCR was sampled from a woman between 40 and 50 years old in good health and CMV-seropositive. The CDR3 nucleotides are TGTGCCAGCAGGGTAGCGGGCGATTACAATGAGCAGTTCTTC. As protein: CASRVAGDYNEQFF.